The 18 T cell receptor beta chains presented below share a single source sample, sequenced in a study of shared clonotypes between healthy human individuals (dated by TCRdb to 2020 to 2022). Preparation of the library involved the immunoSEQ multiplex PCR assay. The table was pulled from immuneACCESS by TCRdb, which kept in-frame rearrangements only. Such tables lose some clones; where checked, under half of the loss comes from unresolved V genes, and the rest has no known cause. The sample contains just under 350,000 clones, around 70% of them found a single time. The ten largest clones represent about 10% of the sample. Sequenced sample: memory CD4+ T cells sorted from blood. The cell subset or site label here, explained by the study, means: CD45RA-negative fraction. The receptors here all came from a man younger than 40 in good health.

The rearrangement uses TRBV27 and TRBJ2-1, with TRBD1 identical over 7 bases. Unmatched junction bases numbered 5, after V lost 2 bases and J lost 4 bases. Germline V gene sequence: CDR1 MNHEY, CDR2 SMNVEV (reference sequence). The CDR3 spans 15 residues. The CDR3 loop reads CASSLKQGPYNEQFF. The CDR3 DNA sequence: TGTGCCAGCAGTTTAAAACAGGGGCCTTACAATGAGCAGTTCTTC.

The chain carries TRBV9 and TRBJ2-7; 8 positions agree with TRBD1. After removal of 5 bases from V and 4 bases from J, the junction contained 8 bases not matched to a gene. The germline V gene encodes CDR1 SGDLS and CDR2 YYNGEE. The CDR3 runs 14 residues. This CDR3 is CASSKGQDVYEQYF. The DNA of the CDR3 is TGTGCCAGCAGTAAGGGACAGGACGTTTACGAGCAGTACTTC.

This clone was detected only a few times. The chain joins TRBV30 to TRBJ2-7, with D perhaps being TRBD1 or TRBD2 (7 bases each). This CDR3 is 14 amino acids long. The germline V gene has CDR1 GTSNPN and CDR2 SVGIG (reference sequence). V was cut by 1 base and J by 3 bases, with 13 bases left in between. The CDR3 bases are TGTGCCTGGAGTGGCCAGGGGGGGGTCTACGAGCAGTACTTC. This encodes CAWSGQGGVYEQYF.

This clone has only one observation. The chain carries TRBV7-2 and TRBJ2-5, with D perhaps TRBD1 (6 bases). V was clipped by 5 bases and J by 7 bases, with 17 bases between them. This CDR3 spans 14 amino acids. CDR1 and CDR2 (germline): SGHTA, FQGNSA. The CDR3 spells CASSTRTVEGTQYF. The CDR3, as DNA: TGTGCCAGCAGCACTCGGACAGTAGAAGGGACCCAGTACTTC.

This chain connects TRBV4-3 to TRBJ2-3, with a weak D call TRBD2 (5 bases). With 4 bases removed from V and 5 bases from J, the gap between germline ends came to 16 bases. Germline values: CDR1 LGHNA, CDR2 YSLEER. The CDR3 extends over 15 amino acids. DNA of the CDR3: TGCGCCAGCAGCCCGCGGGTGGACGTCCGAGATACGCAGTATTTT. Amino acid sequence: CASSPRVDVRDTQYF.

The CDR3 bases are TGTGCCAGCAGCTTAGAACGAAATGAGCAGTTCTTC. This gives the protein CASSLERNEQFF. The V gene is TRBV7-2, the J gene TRBJ2-1; unclear D gene. CDR1 is SGHTA, CDR2 FQGNSA, per germline. CDR3 size: 12 residues. V shed 1 base and J shed 7 bases, with 5 bases lying between them.

This clone was found a few times. The rearrangement joins TRBV5-1 to TRBJ2-1; no clear D gene. The ends were cut back, 5 bases at V and 3 bases at J, with 9 bases in the middle. The CDR3 is 13 amino acids. Germline CDR1 reads SGHRS; CDR2 reads YFSETQ. The CDR3, as DNA: TGCGCCAGCAGTTCCTCTGGCTACAATGAGCAGTTCTTC. It translates to CASSSSGYNEQFF.

The chain has TRBV30 and TRBJ1-3; 7 bases map to TRBD1. The V and J ends lost 3 bases and 3 bases, in that order; junction bases with no gene match: 14. This CDR3 has 17 amino acids. Germline CDR1 and CDR2: GTSNPN and SVGIG (reference sequence). CDR3 sequence (DNA): TGTGCCTGGAGCCTAACCCCCCACGGGACAGTTGGAAACACCATATATTTT. Translation: CAWSLTPHGTVGNTIYF. Using reference TRBV30 and TRBJ1-3 for the parts outside the CDR3, the full variable domain is SQTIHQWPATLVQPVGSPLSLECTVEGTSNPNLYWYRQAAGRGLQLLFYSVGIGQISSEVPQNLSASRPQDRQFILSSKKLLLSDSGFYLCAWSLTPHGTVGNTIYFGEGSWLTVV.

In this sample, this clone turned up a few times. V gene TRBV28 combines with J gene TRBJ2-2; the D is unclear. This CDR3 has 14 amino acids. Looked up from germline, CDR1 is MDHEN and CDR2 is SYDVKM. Trimming pared 7 bases from V and 2 bases from J, leaving 11 bases between. The CDR3 reads CASITSFNTGELFF. CDR3 sequence (DNA): TGTGCCAGCATAACAAGCTTTAACACCGGGGAGCTGTTTTTT.

The count of this clone is one. The rearrangement uses TRBV7-2 and TRBJ2-1, with TRBD2 matching 13 bases. The CDR3 loop spans 17 amino acids. Trimming at V came to 0 bases and at J to 5 bases, leaving 4 bases not matched to a gene. CDR1 is SGHTA, CDR2 FQGNSA, per germline. CDR3: CASSLAGTSGINNEQFF. CDR3 sequence (DNA): TGTGCCAGCAGCTTAGCCGGGACTAGCGGGATCAACAATGAGCAGTTCTTC.

The chain has TRBV10-2 and TRBJ2-7, with 7 bases lining up with TRBD1. The trim removed 7 bases at V and 2 bases at J, leaving 8 bases unmatched. CDR3 length: 14 residues. The germline CDR1 and CDR2 sequences are WSHSY and SAAADI. CDR3 DNA: TGCGCCAGCAAGACGACAGGGAGTCCCTACGAGCAGTACTTC. This translates into CASKTTGSPYEQYF.

This clone has more than one count but fewer than ten. Additional DNA sequences in this sample encode the identical CDR3. The rearrangement links TRBV6-5 to TRBJ2-2; TRBD2 matches at 12 bases. The germline V gene encodes CDR1 MNHEY and CDR2 SVGAGI. The CDR3 consists of 15 residues. J was trimmed by 5 bases and V by 5 bases; bases with no gene match: 3. CDR3 residues: CASSPGLAGTGELFF. As DNA, the CDR3 is TGTGCCAGCAGTCCCGGACTAGCGGGAACCGGGGAGCTGTTTTTT.

The chain links TRBV27 to TRBJ1-1; D is unclear. Germline-derived CDR1 and CDR2 are MNHEY and SMNVEV (reference sequence). This CDR3 comprises 16 residues. Trimming left V 0 bases short and J 1 base short, with 12 bases between. The CDR3 sequence: CASSLSFRPGNTEAFF. The CDR3 nucleotides read TGTGCCAGCAGTTTATCGTTCAGGCCAGGGAACACTGAAGCTTTCTTT.

This chain links TRBV2 with TRBJ1-5; the D gene is possibly TRBD1 (5 bases). This CDR3 is built from 13 residues. Trimming cost V 6 bases and J 4 bases, with 10 bases left between them. Germline V gene lookup returns CDR1 SNHLY and CDR2 FYNNEI. The CDR3 spells CASRGDLNQPQHF. CDR3 sequence (DNA): TGTGCCAGCAGAGGGGACCTGAATCAGCCCCAGCATTTT. Together with reference TRBV2 and TRBJ1-5, the CDR3 gives the full variable domain: EPEVTQTPSHQVTQMGQEVILRCVPISNHLYFYWYRQILGQKVEFLVSFYNNEISEKSEIFDDQFSVERPDGSNFTLKIRSTKLEDSAMYFCASRGDLNQPQHFGDGTRLSIL.

The gene calls are TRBV14 and TRBJ2-7; D unresolved. The germline V gene has CDR1 SGHDN and CDR2 FVKESK. The length of the CDR3 is 13 residues. V lost 6 bases to trimming and J lost 3 bases, with 12 bases between them. The chain's CDR3 is CASSRSSFYEQYF. The CDR3 DNA is TGTGCCAGCAGTAGAAGTTCTTTCTACGAGCAGTACTTC.

The V and J genes are TRBV2 and TRBJ2-1, with D uncertain. Germline V CDR1 and CDR2: SNHLY, FYNNEI. Deletions cut 6 bases from V and 4 bases from J, with 7 bases between. The CDR3 extends over 12 amino acids. The CDR3 reads CASRGGYNEQFF. CDR3 nucleotides: TGTGCCAGCAGGGGCGGTTACAATGAGCAGTTCTTC.

This clone was seen once. The gene calls are TRBV11-2 and TRBJ2-3, with no clear D. Germline V gene data show CDR1 as SGHAT and CDR2 as FQNNGV. V was clipped by 3 bases and J by 5 bases, with 21 bases between them. CDR3 length: 17 residues. The DNA of the CDR3 is TGTGCCAGCAGCTTTCACGAAAACTCAGATTCCGTAGATACGCAGTATTTT. Translation: CASSFHENSDSVDTQYF. The variable domain in full, completed from reference TRBV11-2 and TRBJ2-3, reads EAGVAQSPRYKIIEKRQSVAFWCNPISGHATLYWYQQILGQGPKLLIQFQNNGVVDDSQLPKDRFSAERLKGVDSTLKIQPAKLEDSAVYLCASSFHENSDSVDTQYFGPGTRLTVL.

The CDR3 region has the DNA TGTGCCAGCAGCTTAGGGGCTGGGGAGACCCAGTACTTC. This codes for CASSLGAGETQYF. The V gene is TRBV7-9, the J gene TRBJ2-5; D is unclear. This CDR3 spans 13 amino acids. CDR1 is SEHNR, CDR2 FQNEAQ, per germline (reference sequence). The V gene lost 1 base and the J gene lost 5 bases, with 8 bases spanning the gap. The full variable domain, its missing parts supplied by reference TRBV7-9 and TRBJ2-5, is DTGVSQNPRHKITKRGQNVTFRCDPISEHNRLYWYRQTLGQGPEFLTYFQNEAQLEKSRLLSDRFSAERPKGSFSTLEIQRTEQGDSAMYLCASSLGAGETQYFGPGTRLLVL.